The T cell receptor beta chain described here comes from a study of shared clonotypes between healthy human individuals. CD45RO-negative CD8 cells positively selected for CCR7 made up the naive population, which excluded terminally differentiated effector memory CD45RA+ cells. Libraries were prepared by immunoSEQ multiplex PCR; TCRdb keeps only in-frame clonotypes and omits some of them. Among around 1.9 million clones listed, 90% to 95% were seen once. Study-level findings and limits: Larger estimated richness was generally recorded for naive subsets relative to memory subsets.

Note on this clone: Antigen specificity is unknown.

The CDR3 extends over 14 amino acids. V was trimmed by 7 bases and J by 4 bases, leaving 16 bases between them. Germline lookup yields CDR1 SQVTM and CDR2 ANQGSEA. This chain links TRBV29-1 with TRBJ2-2, with D maybe TRBD1 (6 bases). The sample consisted of naive CD8+ T cells from PBMCs. The clonotype comes from a man younger than 30 in good health. Some clones in this sample may be carry-over from other donors' samples. CDR3 sequence reads: CSAPLVQGTGELFF. The CDR3 nucleotides are TGCAGCGCCCCACTCGTACAGGGCACCGGGGAGCTGTTTTTT.